The 17 T cell receptor beta chains presented below share a single source sample, sequenced in a study of T cells after yellow fever vaccination. Via MiXCR, TCRdb re-called the 5' RACE reads, giving one row per CDR3 protein. The table lists about 350,000 distinct CDR3 sequences, about 12% of them singletons, with 3.2% in the top ten. The material sequenced was CD4+ T cells sorted from PBMCs, taken 15 days after the yellow fever booster vaccination. The receptors were sampled from a man aged 18 to 29 who received the YFV17D yellow fever vaccine.

This clonotype was counted only a few times. The chain has TRBV11-2 and TRBJ2-5; D gene uncertain. With 5 bases removed from V and 6 bases from J, the gap between germline ends came to 13 bases. CDR3 length: 13 amino acids. The germline V gene encodes CDR1 SGHAT and CDR2 FQNNGV. The CDR3 DNA reads TGTGCCAGCAGCCCCCAGTTGGAGAAGACCCAGTACTTC. Its translation: CASSPQLEKTQYF.

A few counts support this clonotype. The rearrangement joins TRBV7-9 to TRBJ1-1; D unresolved. V dropped 0 bases and J dropped 1 base, with 9 bases sitting between them. Per the germline V gene, CDR1 is SEHNR and CDR2 is FQNEAQ (reference sequence). CDR3 length: 15 amino acids. The CDR3 sequence is CASSLATTRNTEAFF. CDR3 sequence (DNA): TGTGCCAGCAGCTTAGCGACGACCAGGAACACTGAAGCTTTCTTT.

The chain combines TRBV20-1 with TRBJ1-6; no clear D gene. The length of the CDR3 is 15 residues. Germline V CDR1 and CDR2: DFQATT, SNEGSKA (reference sequence). V was pared by 2 bases and J by 4 bases, with 12 bases between. The CDR3 is CSARFQALYNSPLHF. The CDR3 bases are TGCAGTGCTAGATTCCAAGCCCTTTATAATTCACCCCTCCACTTT.

The chain joins TRBV29-1 to TRBJ2-4; D uncertain. With 4 bases removed from V and 1 base from J, the gap between germline ends came to 11 bases. Germline values: CDR1 SQVTM, CDR2 ANQGSEA. The CDR3 length is 14 residues. The CDR3 spells CSVVSRLAKNIQYF. CDR3 sequence (DNA): TGCAGCGTTGTTAGTAGGCTTGCCAAAAACATTCAGTACTTC.

The chain carries TRBV6-2 or TRBV6-3 and TRBJ1-5; no firm D call. The germline V gene has CDR1 MNHEY and CDR2 SVGEGT. CDR3 length: 13 amino acids. Trimming took 5 bases from V and 6 from J, leaving 11 bases between them. The CDR3 protein is CASSRLLTQPQHF. CDR3 coding DNA: TGTGCCAGCAGTCGACTATTAACTCAGCCCCAGCATTTT.

CDR3 coding DNA: TGTGCCAGCAGCCAAGTTAAGGACAGGGCCCGGGGGTACACCTTC. Translating gives CASSQVKDRARGYTF. J is TRBJ1-2 and V is TRBV3-1, with 8 bases lining up with TRBD1. Germline V gives CDR1 LGHDT, CDR2 YNNKEL (reference sequence). V was pared by 1 base and J by 11 bases, with 12 bases of the junction left unmatched. This CDR3 spans 15 amino acids. Full variable domain (outside the CDR3, taken from reference TRBV3-1 and TRBJ1-2): DTAVSQTPKYLVTQMGNDKSIKCEQNLGHDTMYWYKQDSKKFLKIMFSYNNKELIINETVPNRFSPKSPDKAHLNLHINSLELGDSAVYFCASSQVKDRARGYTFGSGTRLTVV.

This sequence joins TRBV6-1 and TRBJ1-5; weak D call: TRBD1 (6 bases). Looked up from germline, CDR1 is MNHNS and CDR2 is SASEGT. This CDR3 is built from 14 residues. Trimming shortened V by 3 bases and J by 3 bases, and 9 bases separated the two germline ends. CDR3 in DNA: TGTGCCAGCAGTGAGTGGGGGGCCAATCAGCCCCAGCATTTT. It encodes CASSEWGANQPQHF.

The chain carries TRBV6-5 and TRBJ1-5; D might be TRBD1 (6 bases). The germline CDR1 and CDR2 sequences are MNHEY and SVGAGI. The CDR3 is 15 amino acids. V was pared by 0 bases and J by 3 bases, with 9 bases between. CDR3 loop: CASSYSGDINQPQHF. The CDR3 DNA reads as TGTGCCAGCAGTTACTCGGGGGACATCAATCAGCCCCAGCATTTT.

The chain is built from TRBV12-5 and TRBJ2-5, with TRBD2 identical over 7 bases. Trimming removed 0 bases from V and 10 bases from J; junction bases left unmatched: 5. The CDR3 is 13 amino acids. Per germline, CDR1 LGHNT and CDR2 FRNRAP. CDR3 sequence reads: CASGLVRAGNQYF. The CDR3 coding sequence is TGTGCTAGTGGTTTGGTCCGAGCGGGGAACCAGTACTTC.

Only a few counts were recorded for this clonotype. V usage is TRBV4-1 and J usage is TRBJ1-4; D remains ambiguous. Germline CDR1 is MGHRA and CDR2 is YSYEKL. Trimming took 4 bases from V and 7 from J, leaving 7 bases between them. The CDR3 is made up of 12 amino acids. For the CDR3, the DNA is TGCGCCAGCAGCCGCGTTGGTGAAAAACTGTTTTTT. It specifies CASSRVGEKLFF.

This clonotype was recorded at least ten times. This chain uses TRBV4-2 with TRBJ2-5; 10 nucleotides match TRBD2. V was pared by 1 base and J by 0 bases, with 14 bases of the junction left unmatched. CDR1 and CDR2 (germline): LGHNA, YNFKEQ. The CDR3 has 20 residues. The CDR3 nucleotides read TGTGCCAGCAGCCAAGTACACAAGCGGGGGGGCGGTTCGTACCAAGAGACCCAGTACTTC. Translating it yields CASSQVHKRGGGSYQETQYF.

CDR3: CASSPAGEGDTQYF. The CDR3 DNA reads as TGTGCCAGCAGCCCAGCGGGGGAGGGAGATACGCAGTATTTT. V is TRBV6-1 and J is TRBJ2-3; 8 nucleotides line up with TRBD2. The CDR3 is made up of 14 amino acids. Trimming cost V 6 bases and J 5 bases; bases outside gene matches: 7. The germline V gene encodes CDR1 MNHNS and CDR2 SASEGT.

V is TRBV20-1 and J is TRBJ2-5; weak D call: TRBD1 (6 bases). CDR1 and CDR2 from the germline V gene are DFQATT and SNEGSKA (reference sequence). This CDR3 region has 13 residues. V lost 6 bases and J lost 5, with 16 bases in between. CDR3 sequence (DNA): TGCAGTGCGCCATTACAGGGCGCGGAGACCCAGTACTTC. This translates into CSAPLQGAETQYF.

This clonotype was picked up a small number of times. The chain joins TRBV6-2 or TRBV6-3 to TRBJ2-7; D uncertain. Per germline, CDR1 MNHEY and CDR2 SVGEGT. The ends were cut back, 2 bases at V and 0 bases at J, with 11 bases in the middle. This CDR3 is 15 amino acids long. DNA for the CDR3: TGTGCCAGCAGTTACGGAGACGATAGCTCCTACGAGCAGTACGTC. The encoded protein is CASSYGDDSSYEQYV.

In this sample, this clonotype turned up a few times. V usage is TRBV20-1 and J usage is TRBJ2-5; 11 nucleotides match TRBD2. This CDR3 comprises 17 residues. V dropped 0 bases and J dropped 3; count of bases not matched to a gene: 9. CDR1 DFQATT and CDR2 SNEGSKA come from the germline V gene (reference sequence). CDR3 nucleotides: TGCAGTGCTAGAGATCGGATAGCGGGGGGGCCGAAAGAGACCCAGTACTTC. Its protein is CSARDRIAGGPKETQYF.

This chain links TRBV10-3 with TRBJ2-1; 12 positions agree with TRBD2. In germline, CDR1 is ENHRY, CDR2 SYGVKD. V lost 0 bases, J lost 7 bases, and 10 bases stayed unmatched. This CDR3 is built from 18 residues. In nucleotides, the CDR3 is TGTGCCATCAGTGAGTCCGGGGTGACTAGCGGGGGTAGAAATGAGCAGTTCTTC. It codes for CAISESGVTSGGRNEQFF.

There are a few counts of this clonotype. This rearrangement joins TRBV7-2 to TRBJ2-2; 8 bases fit TRBD2. CDR1 and CDR2 (germline): SGHTA, FQGNSA. V was pared by 5 bases and J by 3 bases, with 11 bases of the junction left unmatched. CDR3 length: 17 amino acids. The CDR3 nucleotides read TGTGCCAGCAGCCCAGACTTCGCGGGGGGATACACCGGGGAGCTGTTTTTT. Protein sequence: CASSPDFAGGYTGELFF.